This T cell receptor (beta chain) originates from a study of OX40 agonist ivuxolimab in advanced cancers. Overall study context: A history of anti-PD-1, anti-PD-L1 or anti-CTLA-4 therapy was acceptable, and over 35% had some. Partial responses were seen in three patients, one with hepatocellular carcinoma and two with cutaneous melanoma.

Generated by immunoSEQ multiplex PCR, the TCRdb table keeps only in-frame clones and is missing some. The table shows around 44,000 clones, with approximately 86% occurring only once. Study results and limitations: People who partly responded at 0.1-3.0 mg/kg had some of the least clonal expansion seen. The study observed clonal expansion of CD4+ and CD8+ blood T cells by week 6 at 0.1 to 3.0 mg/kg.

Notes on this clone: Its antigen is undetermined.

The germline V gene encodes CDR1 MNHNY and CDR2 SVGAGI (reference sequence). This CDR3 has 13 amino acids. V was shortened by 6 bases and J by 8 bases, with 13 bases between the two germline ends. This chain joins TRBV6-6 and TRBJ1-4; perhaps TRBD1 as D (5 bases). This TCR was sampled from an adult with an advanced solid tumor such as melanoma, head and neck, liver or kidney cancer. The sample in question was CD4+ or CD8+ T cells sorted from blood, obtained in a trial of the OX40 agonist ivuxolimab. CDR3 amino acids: CASREGWDEKLFF. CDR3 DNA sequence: TGTGCCAGCAGGGAAGGGTGGGACGAAAAACTGTTTTTT.